Following are 20 T cell receptor beta chains from one sample sequenced in a study of blood T cell repertoires in COVID-19. Only in-frame clones appear in the TCRdb table, and some are missing; sequencing was by immunoSEQ multiplex PCR. The sample includes more than 70,000 clones, 75% to 90% seen only once; the top ten take approximately 19%. Sequences were obtained from peripheral blood. All receptors derive from a woman of 80 years or more with acute or convalescent COVID-19.

CDR3 loop: CASSSTGYNYGYTF. CDR3 DNA sequence: TGTGCCAGCAGCAGTACAGGGTACAACTATGGCTACACCTTC. The chain carries TRBV5-4 and TRBJ1-2; possible D gene TRBD1, 6 bases. The CDR3 is made up of 14 amino acids. V shed 4 bases and J shed 2 bases, with 12 bases lying between them. The germline V gene has CDR1 SGHNT and CDR2 YYREEE (reference sequence). The entire variable domain, with the rest obtained from reference TRBV5-4 and TRBJ1-2, is as follows: ETGVTQSPTHLIKTRGQQVTLRCSSQSGHNTVSWYQQALGQGPQFIFQYYREEENGRGNFPPRFSGLQFPNYSSELNVNALELDDSALYLCASSSTGYNYGYTFGSGTRLTVV.

This chain links TRBV5-1 with TRBJ2-7; 9 nucleotides match TRBD2. Germline V gives CDR1 SGHRS, CDR2 YFSETQ. V was clipped by 4 bases and J by 0 bases; unmatched bases: 5. The CDR3 runs 15 residues. CDR3 sequence: CASSTERGASYEQYF. CDR3 nucleotides: TGCGCCAGCAGCACCGAGCGGGGGGCCTCCTACGAGCAGTACTTC. The full variable domain, its missing parts supplied by reference TRBV5-1 and TRBJ2-7, is KAGVTQTPRYLIKTRGQQVTLSCSPISGHRSVSWYQQTPGQGLQFLFEYFSETQRNKGNFPGRFSGRQFSNSRSEMNVSTLELGDSALYLCASSTERGASYEQYFGPGTRLTVT.

V is TRBV24-1 and J is TRBJ1-2, with unresolved D. The CDR3 spans 12 residues. The V gene's germline CDR1 is KGHDR and CDR2 SFDVKD. V was clipped by 5 bases and J by 4 bases, with 7 bases between them. CDR3 coding DNA: TGTGCCACCAGTGTGGGCAGCTATGGCTACACCTTC. Its translation: CATSVGSYGYTF.

CDR3 loop: CASSLIRNTEAFF. The CDR3 bases are TGCGCCAGCAGCTTGATCAGGAACACTGAAGCTTTCTTT. V is TRBV5-1 and J is TRBJ1-1; D remains ambiguous. This CDR3 has 13 residues. CDR1 SGHRS and CDR2 YFSETQ come from the germline V gene. The V and J ends lost 1 base and 1 base respectively, with 5 bases between them.

The V and J genes are TRBV29-1 and TRBJ1-4; no firm D call. Germline V gene lookup returns CDR1 SQVTM and CDR2 ANQGSEA. The V gene lost 3 bases and the J gene lost 7 bases, with 15 bases spanning the gap. There are 14 residues in the CDR3. Written as DNA, the CDR3 is TGCAGCGTTGACAATCCCGGTGGTGGTGAAAAACTGTTTTTT. This gives the protein CSVDNPGGGEKLFF.

V usage is TRBV19 and J usage is TRBJ1-2; no firm D call. Germline CDR1 LNHDA, CDR2 SQIVND (reference sequence). Trimming stripped 5 bases from V and 0 bases from J, with 13 bases between. The CDR3 runs 15 residues. The CDR3, as DNA: TGTGCCAGTAGTCCATGGATCGGAGCTAACTATGGCTACACCTTC. It specifies CASSPWIGANYGYTF.

The chain joins TRBV10-2 to TRBJ1-6; possibly TRBD1 for D (5 bases). Germline lookup yields CDR1 WSHSY and CDR2 SAAADI. Deletions cut 8 bases from V and 10 bases from J, with 18 bases between. The CDR3 consists of 14 residues. In DNA form, the CDR3 reads TGCGCCAGCGACACCGGGACTCTAGGGTCACCCCTCCACTTT. Protein product: CASDTGTLGSPLHF.

This clone has just one count. The chain employs TRBV10-3 and TRBJ1-5; D perhaps matches TRBD1 (5 bases). Germline CDR1 and CDR2: ENHRY and SYGVKD. Trimming cost V 0 bases and J 7 bases, with 13 bases left between them. The CDR3 has 15 residues. The CDR3 nucleotides are TGTGCCATCAGTGAGTCCCGTCGACAGTCCCAGCCCCAGCATTTT. It yields the protein CAISESRRQSQPQHF.

The rearrangement links TRBV12-5 to TRBJ1-1, with D perhaps matching TRBD1 (5 bases). In germline, CDR1 is LGHNT, CDR2 FRNRAP. V lost 0 bases and J 3 bases, leaving 17 bases between the germline ends. The CDR3 is 17 amino acids. The CDR3 loop is CASGLVWQGLVDTEAFF. CDR3 in DNA: TGTGCTAGTGGTTTGGTATGGCAGGGTCTGGTGGACACTGAAGCTTTCTTT.

V gene TRBV24-1 combines with J gene TRBJ2-1; 7 bases are a match to TRBD2. CDR1 is KGHDR and CDR2 is SFDVKD in the germline V gene. Trimming at V came to 1 base and at J to 6 bases, leaving 5 bases not matched to a gene. This CDR3 spans 15 amino acids. The CDR3 is CATSDLGSGANEQFF. The CDR3 nucleotides are TGTGCCACCAGTGATTTAGGAAGCGGGGCCAATGAGCAGTTCTTC.

This chain links TRBV5-1 with TRBJ1-1; a possible D gene is TRBD1 (5 bases). Germline V gene sequence: CDR1 SGHRS, CDR2 YFSETQ. V gave up 4 bases and J gave up 4 bases, with 14 bases separating them. This CDR3 is 14 amino acids long. In nucleotides, the CDR3 is TGCGCCAGCAGCACGGACAACGGGGGCACTGAAGCTTTCTTT. The encoded protein is CASSTDNGGTEAFF. The full variable domain, with the rest looked up from reference TRBV5-1 and TRBJ1-1, is KAGVTQTPRYLIKTRGQQVTLSCSPISGHRSVSWYQQTPGQGLQFLFEYFSETQRNKGNFPGRFSGRQFSNSRSEMNVSTLELGDSALYLCASSTDNGGTEAFFGQGTRLTVV.

This chain links TRBV7-2 with TRBJ1-2, with unresolved D. Trimming cost V 5 bases and J 6 bases, with 16 bases left between them. The V gene's germline CDR1 is SGHTA and CDR2 FQGNSA. The CDR3 consists of 14 residues. The CDR3 DNA sequence: TGTGCCAGCAGCCTGACGGGTATAGTCCATGGCTACACCTTC. Translated: CASSLTGIVHGYTF.

The V gene is TRBV18, the J gene TRBJ1-4, with D maybe TRBD1 (5 bases). The germline CDR1 and CDR2 sequences are KGHSH and LQKENI. The CDR3 has 15 residues. V lost 2 bases, J lost 7 bases, and 14 bases lay in between. CDR3 sequence reads: CASSPSQGWGEKLFF. CDR3 in DNA: TGTGCCAGCTCACCATCTCAGGGTTGGGGTGAAAAACTGTTTTTT.

The V call is TRBV2, the J call TRBJ1-2, with D maybe TRBD1 (6 bases). V lost 7 bases and J 0 bases, leaving 15 bases between the germline ends. The CDR3 has 15 residues. Germline V lookup: CDR1 SNHLY, CDR2 FYNNEI. The CDR3: CASTEQGLANYGYTF. CDR3 DNA sequence: TGTGCCAGCACCGAACAGGGCCTAGCTAACTATGGCTACACCTTC.

The V gene is TRBV11-2, the J gene TRBJ2-7; the match to TRBD1 covers 8 bases. The V segment lost 2 bases and the J segment 2 bases; nucleotides outside the gene matches: 11. Germline CDR1 SGHAT, CDR2 FQNNGV. The CDR3 is 17 residues long. The CDR3 loop reads CASSLLGQGARPYEQYF. CDR3 coding DNA: TGTGCCAGCAGCTTATTAGGCCAGGGGGCGAGACCCTACGAGCAGTACTTC.

This CDR3 reads CASSSLGKAFF. The CDR3 DNA sequence: TGTGCCAGTTCCTCCCTCGGGAAAGCTTTCTTT. V and J are TRBV6-5 and TRBJ1-1; D is unclear. CDR1 and CDR2 (germline): MNHEY, SVGAGI. V dropped 9 bases and J dropped 9 bases, with 14 bases sitting between them. The CDR3 is 11 amino acids.

The chain couples TRBV10-3 to TRBJ2-1, with D maybe TRBD1 (5 bases). The CDR3 is made up of 13 amino acids. CDR1 is ENHRY and CDR2 is SYGVKD in the germline V gene. V was pared by 2 bases and J by 7 bases, with 9 bases between. The CDR3, as DNA: TGTGCCATCAGTGAGAGGGGCGAAAATGAGCAGTTCTTC. Residues: CAISERGENEQFF.

About this clone itself: Sequence at one end of the junction differs from germline and may be a read error. This rearrangement joins TRBV5-1 to TRBJ2-4, with TRBD1 as a possible D gene (5 bases). Germline V gives CDR1 SGHRS, CDR2 YFSETQ. This CDR3 spans 15 amino acids. CDR3 sequence reads: CASSPDIRIKNIQYF. The CDR3 DNA follows: TGCGCCAGCAGCCCGGACATACGTATCAAAAACATTCAGTACTTT.

The rearrangement joins TRBV2 to TRBJ2-7; 9 positions agree with TRBD1. J gave up 0 bases and V 6 bases, and 3 bases lay outside the gene matches. CDR1 and CDR2 (germline): SNHLY, FYNNEI. The CDR3 has 14 amino acids. The CDR3, as DNA: TGTGCCAGCAGGGGGACAGGGCCCTCCTACGAGCAGTACTTC. Its translation: CASRGTGPSYEQYF. Looking up the rest from reference TRBV2 and TRBJ2-7 gives the full variable domain: EPEVTQTPSHQVTQMGQEVILRCVPISNHLYFYWYRQILGQKVEFLVSFYNNEISEKSEIFDDQFSVERPDGSNFTLKIRSTKLEDSAMYFCASRGTGPSYEQYFGPGTRLTVT.

This clone was seen more than once but under ten times. The V call is TRBV6-6, the J call TRBJ1-5, with 9 bases that match TRBD1. Per the germline V gene, CDR1 is MNHNY and CDR2 is SVGAGI (reference sequence). Unmatched junction bases numbered 5, after V lost 7 bases and J lost 1 base. This CDR3 is 15 amino acids long. The CDR3 region is CASTRDRVSNQPQHF. The CDR3 nucleotides read TGTGCCAGCACCAGGGACAGGGTAAGCAATCAGCCCCAGCATTTT.